These 16 T cell receptor beta chains originate from one sample sequenced in a study of blood T cell repertoires in COVID-19. Profiled with immunoSEQ multiplex PCR; TCRdb holds only in-frame clones, not every one. The data show under 30,000 clones, roughly nine tenths seen once. Sequencing used peripheral blood. The receptors were gathered from a human donor in a cohort sampled during active COVID-19.

V is TRBV2 and J is TRBJ1-4, with D unresolved. CDR1 is SNHLY, CDR2 FYNNEI, per germline. CDR3 length: 13 residues. The V end was cut by 7 bases, the J end by 4 bases, with 10 bases between. CDR3 coding DNA: TGTGCCAGCAATGCAGACTATAATGAAAAACTGTTTTTT. Translated: CASNADYNEKLFF.

This clone has only one observation. The chain recombines TRBV18 with TRBJ1-5; perhaps TRBD1 as D (5 bases). Germline values: CDR1 KGHSH, CDR2 LQKENI. The CDR3 has 16 residues. Between the trimmed V and J ends, which lost 4 bases and 0 bases, there was a span of 13 bases. CDR3 amino acids: CASSRDSPNSNQPQHF. Here the CDR3 DNA reads TGTGCCAGCTCACGAGACAGCCCGAATAGCAATCAGCCCCAGCATTTT.

This rearrangement joins TRBV30 to TRBJ1-2, with D tentatively TRBD1 (6 bases). Between the trimmed V and J ends, which lost 2 bases and 7 bases, there was a span of 17 bases. Per germline, CDR1 GTSNPN and CDR2 SVGIG (reference sequence). The CDR3 extends over 14 amino acids. The CDR3 nucleotides are TGTGCCTGGAGTAGTGCACAGGGAACTCGTGGCTACACCTTC. Translating gives CAWSSAQGTRGYTF.

The chain couples TRBV6-6 to TRBJ2-1; TRBD2 might be the D (6 bases). CDR3 size: 16 residues. V was clipped by 0 bases and J by 8 bases, with 17 bases between them. Germline loops: CDR1 MNHNY, CDR2 SVGAGI (reference sequence). The CDR3 region is CASSYSGDAGSDEQFF. DNA for the CDR3: TGTGCCAGCAGTTACTCCGGGGACGCCGGGAGCGATGAGCAGTTCTTC.

This clone was seen only a few times. The rearrangement joins TRBV6-5 to TRBJ1-1; tentative D call: TRBD1 (6 bases). Germline-derived CDR1 and CDR2 are MNHEY and SVGAGI. This CDR3 is 15 amino acids long. V gave up 6 bases and J gave up 10 bases, with 24 bases separating them. Here the CDR3 reads CASSNRDISFGVAFF. CDR3 in DNA: TGTGCCAGCAGCAACCGGGACATTTCCTTTGGGGTAGCTTTCTTT.

This clone was counted a few times. The chain employs TRBV7-6 and TRBJ1-2; D not certain. V was pared by 5 bases and J by 0 bases, with 13 bases between. CDR1 and CDR2 (germline): SGHVS, FNYEAQ. The CDR3 spans 15 residues. CDR3 DNA: TGTGCCAGCAGCCCCGGTGTATCGCCTAACTATGGCTACACCTTC. It translates to CASSPGVSPNYGYTF.

The chain joins TRBV30 to TRBJ2-1; 8 nucleotides match TRBD2. The trim removed 4 bases at V and 0 bases at J, leaving 2 bases unmatched. Germline CDR1 is GTSNPN and CDR2 is SVGIG (reference sequence). This CDR3 spans 14 amino acids. For the CDR3, the DNA is TGTGCCTGGAAGCGGGAGAGCTCCTACAATGAGCAGTTCTTC. Translating it yields CAWKRESSYNEQFF.

The J gene is TRBJ2-3, the V gene TRBV11-1; TRBD2 matches 12 bases. The germline V gene has CDR1 SGHAT and CDR2 FQDESV (reference sequence). The CDR3 covers 16 residues. Unmatched junction bases numbered 9, after V lost 5 bases and J lost 6 bases. As DNA, the CDR3 is TGTGCCAGCAGCGGTACTAGCGGGGGGCTAGGGGATACGCAGTATTTT. Its translation is CASSGTSGGLGDTQYF.

This chain joins TRBV5-8 and TRBJ2-1; 10 bases are a match to TRBD2. The germline V gene has CDR1 SGHTS and CDR2 YDEGEE. V lost 1 base, J lost 6 bases, and 4 bases stayed unmatched. This CDR3 is 15 amino acids long. This chain's CDR3 is CASSLRSGGANEQFF. The CDR3 nucleotides read TGTGCCAGCAGCTTGCGGAGCGGGGGGGCCAATGAGCAGTTCTTC.

The chain has TRBV11-2 and TRBJ2-7, with TRBD1 matching over 7 bases. The CDR3 contains 15 residues. CDR1 and CDR2 (germline): SGHAT, FQNNGV. V lost 1 base and J lost 3; bases outside the gene matches: 6. The CDR3 DNA is TGTGCCAGCAGCTTAGCGGGTCAGGGGGTCTACGAGCAGTACTTC. Its protein product is CASSLAGQGVYEQYF.

The gene calls are TRBV29-1 and TRBJ2-7, with 9 bases fitting TRBD1. This CDR3 spans 15 amino acids. The germline gives CDR1 SQVTM, CDR2 ANQGSEA. With 1 base clipped from V and 3 bases from J, the junction kept 7 bases outside the gene matches. The CDR3 sequence is CSVEGTGQGHYEQYF. CDR3 DNA: TGCAGCGTTGAAGGGACCGGACAGGGGCACTACGAGCAGTACTTC.

The chain combines TRBV7-6 with TRBJ2-1, with 9 nucleotides matching TRBD1. Germline lookup yields CDR1 SGHVS and CDR2 FNYEAQ. Germline trimming cut 3 bases from V and 4 bases from J; bases unmatched to any gene: 4. The length of the CDR3 is 15 residues. CDR3 in DNA: TGTGCCAGCAGCTTGCAGGGGACAGGGTACAATGAGCAGTTCTTC. Encoded protein: CASSLQGTGYNEQFF. Using reference TRBV7-6 and TRBJ2-1 for the parts outside the CDR3, the full variable domain is GAGVSQSPRYKVTKRGQDVALRCDPISGHVSLYWYRQALGQGPEFLTYFNYEAQQDKSGLPNDRFSAERPEGSISTLTIQRTEQRDSAMYRCASSLQGTGYNEQFFGPGTRLTVL.

The rearrangement uses TRBV7-3 and TRBJ1-1; D not certain. The germline V gene encodes CDR1 SGHTA and CDR2 FQGTGA. This CDR3 has 13 amino acids. With 6 bases removed from V and 0 bases from J, the gap between germline ends came to 8 bases. The CDR3 loop reads CASRQYMNTEAFF. The CDR3 region has the DNA TGTGCCAGCAGACAGTACATGAACACTGAAGCTTTCTTT.

The chain is built from TRBV4-1 and TRBJ2-1; 8 bases are a match to TRBD2. V shed 4 bases, J shed 6 bases, and the junction held 5 bases outside the gene matches. The CDR3 extends over 14 amino acids. CDR1 is MGHRA, CDR2 YSYEKL, per germline. The CDR3 loop reads CASSRPGGINEQFF. The DNA of the CDR3 is TGCGCCAGCAGCCGTCCGGGAGGGATCAATGAGCAGTTCTTC.

V gene TRBV5-1 combines with J gene TRBJ1-1; weak D call: TRBD1 (6 bases). The CDR3 has 14 residues. The V gene's germline CDR1 is SGHRS and CDR2 YFSETQ. Trimming left V 4 bases short and J 0 bases short, with 10 bases between. In nucleotides, the CDR3 is TGCGCCAGCAGCCCGGGACAAGTGAACACTGAAGCTTTCTTT. Amino acids: CASSPGQVNTEAFF.

This chain links TRBV5-1 with TRBJ1-6; 7 nucleotides line up with TRBD1. The V and J ends lost 5 bases and 6 bases, in that order; junction bases with no gene match: 5. CDR1 and CDR2 from the germline V gene are SGHRS and YFSETQ. This CDR3 contains 14 residues. CDR3 DNA sequence: TGCGCCAGCAGGTCTGGGACAGTTAATTCACCCCTCCACTTT. This encodes CASRSGTVNSPLHF.